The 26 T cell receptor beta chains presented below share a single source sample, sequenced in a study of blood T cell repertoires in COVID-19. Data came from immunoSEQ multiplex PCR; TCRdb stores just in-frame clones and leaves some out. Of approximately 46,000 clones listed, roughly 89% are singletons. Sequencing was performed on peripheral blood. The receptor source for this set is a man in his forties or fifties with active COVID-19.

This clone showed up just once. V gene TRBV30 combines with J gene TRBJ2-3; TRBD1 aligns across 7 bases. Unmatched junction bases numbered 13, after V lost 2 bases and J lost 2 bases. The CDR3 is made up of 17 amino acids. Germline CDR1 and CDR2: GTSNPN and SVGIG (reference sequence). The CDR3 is CAWSRGGVAIITDTQYF. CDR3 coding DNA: TGTGCCTGGAGTCGAGGGGGCGTCGCGATAATCACAGATACGCAGTATTTT.

The CDR3 nucleotides read TGTGCCAGCAGCTTGGCCGGGACACATTCCTACGAGCAGTACTTC. As protein: CASSLAGTHSYEQYF. The V and J genes are TRBV5-4 and TRBJ2-7; weak D call: TRBD1 (6 bases). The CDR3 extends over 15 amino acids. Germline V CDR1 and CDR2: SGHNT, YYREEE (reference sequence). V was trimmed by 0 bases and J by 1 base, leaving 11 bases between them.

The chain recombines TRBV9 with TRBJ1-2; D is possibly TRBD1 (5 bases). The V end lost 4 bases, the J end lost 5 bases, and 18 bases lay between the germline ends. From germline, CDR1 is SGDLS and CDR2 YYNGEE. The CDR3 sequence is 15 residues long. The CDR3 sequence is CASSPTANEIYGYTF. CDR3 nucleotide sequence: TGTGCCAGCAGCCCGACAGCGAACGAGATATATGGCTACACCTTC.

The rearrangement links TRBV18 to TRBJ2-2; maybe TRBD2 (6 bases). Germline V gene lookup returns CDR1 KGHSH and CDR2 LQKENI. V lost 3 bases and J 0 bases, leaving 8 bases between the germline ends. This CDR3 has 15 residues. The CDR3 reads CASSPSGSNTGELFF. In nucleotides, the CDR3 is TGTGCCAGCTCACCGAGCGGGTCGAACACCGGGGAGCTGTTTTTT. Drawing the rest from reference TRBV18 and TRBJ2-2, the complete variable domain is NAGVMQNPRHLVRRRGQEARLRCSPMKGHSHVYWYRQLPEEGLKFMVYLQKENIIDESGMPKERFSAEFPKEGPSILRIQQVVRGDSAAYFCASSPSGSNTGELFFGEGSRLTVL.

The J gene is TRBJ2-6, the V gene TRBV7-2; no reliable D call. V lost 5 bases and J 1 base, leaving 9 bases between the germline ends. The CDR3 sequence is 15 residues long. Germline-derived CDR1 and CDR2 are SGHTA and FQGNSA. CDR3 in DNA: TGTGCCAGCAGCCCGCCGAGGTCTGGGGCCAACGTCCTGACTTTC. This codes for CASSPPRSGANVLTF.

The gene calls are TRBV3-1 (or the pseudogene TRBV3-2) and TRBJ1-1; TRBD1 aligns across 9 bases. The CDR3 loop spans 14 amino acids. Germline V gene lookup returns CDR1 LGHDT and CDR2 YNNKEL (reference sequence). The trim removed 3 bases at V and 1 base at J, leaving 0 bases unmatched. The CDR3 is CASSQGQGNTEAFF. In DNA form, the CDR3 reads TGTGCCAGCAGCCAGGGACAGGGGAACACTGAAGCTTTCTTT.

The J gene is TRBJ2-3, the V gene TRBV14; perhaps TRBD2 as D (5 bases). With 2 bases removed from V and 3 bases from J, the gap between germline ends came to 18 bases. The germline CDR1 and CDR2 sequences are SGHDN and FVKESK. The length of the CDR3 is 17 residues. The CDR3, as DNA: TGTGCCAGCAGCCAACGCGGGTTCCGCAGGAATACAGATACGCAGTATTTT. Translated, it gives CASSQRGFRRNTDTQYF.

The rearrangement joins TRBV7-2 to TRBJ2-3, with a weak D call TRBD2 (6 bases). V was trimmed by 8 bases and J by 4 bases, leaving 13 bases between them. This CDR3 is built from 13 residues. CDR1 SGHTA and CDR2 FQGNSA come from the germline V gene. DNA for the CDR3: TGTGCCAGCGCAAGGGGAGGCGCAGATACGCAGTATTTT. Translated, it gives CASARGGADTQYF. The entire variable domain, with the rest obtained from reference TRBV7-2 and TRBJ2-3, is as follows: GAGVSQSPSNKVTEKGKDVELRCDPISGHTALYWYRQSLGQGLEFLIYFQGNSAPDKSGLPSDRFSAERTGGSVSTLTIQRTQQEDSAVYLCASARGGADTQYFGPGTRLTVL.

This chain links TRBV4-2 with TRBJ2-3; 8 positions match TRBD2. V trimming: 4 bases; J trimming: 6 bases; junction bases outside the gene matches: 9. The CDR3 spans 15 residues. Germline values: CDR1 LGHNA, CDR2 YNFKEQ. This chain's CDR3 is CASSPLGVAGDTQYF. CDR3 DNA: TGTGCCAGCAGCCCATTAGGGGTAGCGGGGGATACGCAGTATTTT.

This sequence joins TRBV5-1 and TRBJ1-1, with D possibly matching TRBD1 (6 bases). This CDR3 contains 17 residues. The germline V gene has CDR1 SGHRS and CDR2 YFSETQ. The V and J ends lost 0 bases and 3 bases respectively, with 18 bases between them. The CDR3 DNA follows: TGCGCCAGCAGCTTGGGTAAGGGGGTGACTGGCGACACTGAAGCTTTCTTT. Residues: CASSLGKGVTGDTEAFF.

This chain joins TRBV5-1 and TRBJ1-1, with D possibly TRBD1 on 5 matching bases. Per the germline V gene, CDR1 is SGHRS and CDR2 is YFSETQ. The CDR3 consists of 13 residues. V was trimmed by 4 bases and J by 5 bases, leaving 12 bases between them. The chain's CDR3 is CASSRTGSTEAFF. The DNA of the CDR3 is TGCGCCAGCAGCCGAACAGGATCTACTGAAGCTTTCTTT.

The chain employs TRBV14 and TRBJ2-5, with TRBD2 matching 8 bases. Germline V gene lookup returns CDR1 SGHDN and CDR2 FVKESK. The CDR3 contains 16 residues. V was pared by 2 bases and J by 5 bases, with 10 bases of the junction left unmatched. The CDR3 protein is CASSQSISGVVETQYF. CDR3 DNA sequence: TGTGCCAGCAGCCAATCGATTAGCGGGGTTGTGGAGACCCAGTACTTC.

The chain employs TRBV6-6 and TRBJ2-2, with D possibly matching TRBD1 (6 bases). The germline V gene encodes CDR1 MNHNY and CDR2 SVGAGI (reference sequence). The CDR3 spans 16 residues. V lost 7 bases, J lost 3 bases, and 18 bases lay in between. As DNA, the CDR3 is TGTGCCAGCATCCGCCAGAGACAGGTCTACACCGGGGAGCTGTTTTTT. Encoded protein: CASIRQRQVYTGELFF.

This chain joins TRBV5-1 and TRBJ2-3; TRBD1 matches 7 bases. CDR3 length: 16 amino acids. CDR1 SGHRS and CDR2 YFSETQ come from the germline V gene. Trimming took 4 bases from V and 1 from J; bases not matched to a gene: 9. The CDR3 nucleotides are TGCGCCAGCAGCGGCGAAAAGGGGGCGGGCACAGATACGCAGTATTTT. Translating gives CASSGEKGAGTDTQYF. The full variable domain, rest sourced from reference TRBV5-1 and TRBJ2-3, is KAGVTQTPRYLIKTRGQQVTLSCSPISGHRSVSWYQQTPGQGLQFLFEYFSETQRNKGNFPGRFSGRQFSNSRSEMNVSTLELGDSALYLCASSGEKGAGTDTQYFGPGTRLTVL.

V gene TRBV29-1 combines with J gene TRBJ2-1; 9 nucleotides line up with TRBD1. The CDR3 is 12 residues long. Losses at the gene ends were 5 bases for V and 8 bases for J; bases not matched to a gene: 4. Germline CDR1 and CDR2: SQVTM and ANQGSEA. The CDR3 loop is CSVIQGADEQFF. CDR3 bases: TGCAGCGTTATACAGGGGGCGGATGAGCAGTTCTTC.

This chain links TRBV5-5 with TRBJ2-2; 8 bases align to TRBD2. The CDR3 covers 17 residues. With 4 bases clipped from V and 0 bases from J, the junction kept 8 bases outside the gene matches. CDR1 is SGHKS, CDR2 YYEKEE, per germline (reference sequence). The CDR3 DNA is TGTGCCAGCAGCCCCTCCGGCGGGAGGTCGAACACCGGGGAGCTGTTTTTT. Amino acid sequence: CASSPSGGRSNTGELFF. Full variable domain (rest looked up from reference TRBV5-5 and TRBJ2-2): DAGVTQSPTHLIKTRGQQVTLRCSPISGHKSVSWYQQVLGQGPQFIFQYYEKEERGRGNFPDRFSARQFPNYSSELNVNALLLGDSALYLCASSPSGGRSNTGELFFGEGSRLTVL.

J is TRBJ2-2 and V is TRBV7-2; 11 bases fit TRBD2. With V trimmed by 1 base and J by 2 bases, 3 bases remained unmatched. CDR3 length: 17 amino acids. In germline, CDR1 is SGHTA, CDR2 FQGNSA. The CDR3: CASSLDLAGGNTGELFF. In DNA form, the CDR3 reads TGTGCCAGCAGCTTAGATCTAGCGGGGGGAAACACCGGGGAGCTGTTTTTT.

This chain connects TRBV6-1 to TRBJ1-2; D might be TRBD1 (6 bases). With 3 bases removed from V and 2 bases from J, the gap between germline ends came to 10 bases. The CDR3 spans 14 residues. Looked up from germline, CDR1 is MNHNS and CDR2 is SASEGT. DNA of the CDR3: TGTGCCAGCAGTGACAGGGGTCTCAACTATGGCTACACCTTC. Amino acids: CASSDRGLNYGYTF.

The CDR3 DNA follows: TGTGCCGCCTACCCAGGGGCCATGAACACTGAAGCTTTCTTT. Translated: CAAYPGAMNTEAFF. The chain is built from TRBV6-5 and TRBJ1-1; D perhaps matches TRBD1 (6 bases). Trimming pared 11 bases from V and 0 bases from J, leaving 16 bases between. The CDR3 contains 14 residues. CDR1 MNHEY and CDR2 SVGAGI come from the germline V gene.

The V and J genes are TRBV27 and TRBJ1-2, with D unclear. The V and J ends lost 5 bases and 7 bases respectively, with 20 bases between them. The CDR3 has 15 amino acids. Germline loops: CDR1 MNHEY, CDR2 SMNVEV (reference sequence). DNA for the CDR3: TGTGCCAGCAGTAAGATTTCAGGAATGAAAGTTGGCTACACCTTC. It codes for CASSKISGMKVGYTF.

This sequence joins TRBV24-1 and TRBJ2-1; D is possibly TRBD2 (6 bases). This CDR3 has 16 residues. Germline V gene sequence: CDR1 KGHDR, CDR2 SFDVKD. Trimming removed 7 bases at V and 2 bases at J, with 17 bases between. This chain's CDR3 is CATSRRDSTAYNEQFF. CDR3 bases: TGTGCCACCAGCCGCCGGGACTCCACTGCCTACAATGAGCAGTTCTTC.

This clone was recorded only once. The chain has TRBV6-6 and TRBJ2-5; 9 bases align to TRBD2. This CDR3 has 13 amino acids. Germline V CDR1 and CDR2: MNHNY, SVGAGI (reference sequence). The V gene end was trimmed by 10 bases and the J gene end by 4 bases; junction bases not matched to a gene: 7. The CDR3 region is CATTTSGPETQYF. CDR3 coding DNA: TGTGCCACCACGACTAGCGGCCCAGAGACCCAGTACTTC.

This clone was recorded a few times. CDR3 amino acids: CASSLFVGTGGNQPQHF. The CDR3 coding sequence is TGTGCCAGCAGCTTATTTGTAGGGACAGGGGGCAATCAGCCCCAGCATTTT. This chain connects TRBV7-6 to TRBJ1-5; 10 nucleotides align to TRBD1. This CDR3 has 17 amino acids. The ends lost 2 bases at V and 2 bases at J; junction bases unmatched: 6. Germline values: CDR1 SGHVS, CDR2 FNYEAQ. Variable domain in full (rest from reference TRBV7-6 and TRBJ1-5): GAGVSQSPRYKVTKRGQDVALRCDPISGHVSLYWYRQALGQGPEFLTYFNYEAQQDKSGLPNDRFSAERPEGSISTLTIQRTEQRDSAMYRCASSLFVGTGGNQPQHFGDGTRLSIL.

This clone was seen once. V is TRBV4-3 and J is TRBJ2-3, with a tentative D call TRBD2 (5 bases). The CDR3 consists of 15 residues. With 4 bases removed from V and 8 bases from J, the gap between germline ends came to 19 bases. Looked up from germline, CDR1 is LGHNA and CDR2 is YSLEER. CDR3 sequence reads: CASSPVRSSGGTQYF. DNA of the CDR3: TGCGCCAGCAGCCCCGTCCGGTCGTCAGGAGGTACGCAGTATTTT.

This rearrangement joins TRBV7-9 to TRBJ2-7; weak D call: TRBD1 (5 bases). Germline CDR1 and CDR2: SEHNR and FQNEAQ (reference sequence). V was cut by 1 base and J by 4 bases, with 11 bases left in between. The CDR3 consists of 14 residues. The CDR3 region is CASSLVDTPYEQYF. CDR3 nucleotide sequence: TGTGCCAGCAGCTTAGTGGACACTCCGTACGAGCAGTACTTC.

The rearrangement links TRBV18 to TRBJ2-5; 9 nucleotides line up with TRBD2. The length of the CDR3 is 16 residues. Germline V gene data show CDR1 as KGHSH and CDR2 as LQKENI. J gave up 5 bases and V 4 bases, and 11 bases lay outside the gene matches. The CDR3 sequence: CASSRPGTSYSETQYF. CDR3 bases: TGTGCCAGCTCACGCCCCGGGACTAGCTATTCCGAGACCCAGTACTTC.